This T cell receptor (beta chain) derives from a study of regulatory T cells in long-lasting Graves disease. Study overall: Those with persistent Graves' disease had received antithyroid drugs for over 5 years with positive TSH receptor antibodies.

This clonotype was counted many times. Described time point: persistent/refractory GD, antithyroid drugs over 5 years with positive TRAb. Extracted RNA from PBMCs served as the source of the TCR library. V lost 0 bases and J 1 base, leaving 10 bases between the germline ends. The germline CDR1 and CDR2 sequences are MNHEY and SVGEGT. The CDR3 runs 16 residues. Building of the TCR beta libraries involved iRepertoire HTBI primers and Arm-PCR of CDR3 regions. Each CDR3 protein gets one entry after TCRdb re-called the multiplex PCR reads with MiXCR. This table has around 450,000 distinct CDR3 sequences, about 22% appearing once.

Sequences were derived from peripheral blood mononuclear cells (PBMCs), sampled when the disease was refractory, from a patient treated with antithyroid drugs. J is TRBJ1-5 and V is TRBV6-2 or TRBV6-3, with unresolved D. The TCR was taken from a female donor with Graves disease. The CDR3 DNA is TGTGCCAGCAGTTACTCTCAAGTTCCCAGCAATCAGCCCCAGCATTTT. Translated: CASSYSQVPSNQPQHF.